Listed below are T cell receptor beta chains from one sample, sequenced in a study of CD4 T cells in relation to SARS-CoV-2 and coronaviruses. No antigen is known for these receptors. The protocol was immunoSEQ multiplex PCR, while the TCRdb copy is restricted to in-frame clones and leaves out a portion. This sample has 9,500 to 15,000 clones, with approximately 80% found just once. Input material: CD4+ T cells from PBMCs, cultured in vitro. These receptors were collected from a human donor in good health. The CDR3 runs from the conserved cysteine through the conserved F or W. The D gene is left open where the match is weak. Rows may omit the clone size; those that give it use once, few, many or a size class.

v_gene	j_gene	abundance	d_gene	len	CDR3aa	CDR3nt
TRBV4-1	TRBJ1-3	few	-	13	CASSLSSGNTIYF	TGCGCCAGCAGCCTCAGCTCTGGAAACACCATATATTTT
TRBV4-1	TRBJ1-2	-	-	16	CASSQPSGGKSYGYTF	TGCGCCAGCAGCCAGCCCTCGGGGGGCAAGAGCTATGGCTACACCTTC
TRBV7-9	TRBJ1-6	-	-	14	CASSFTLINSPLHF	TGTGCCAGCAGCTTTACGTTAATCAATTCACCCCTCCACTTT
TRBV4-1	TRBJ2-7	-	-	14	CASSHVPGAYEQYF	TGCGCCAGCAGCCATGTGCCCGGAGCCTACGAGCAGTACTTC
TRBV4-3	TRBJ2-3	-	-	14	CASSQDLATDTQYF	TGCGCCAGCAGCCAAGATCTGGCGACAGATACGCAGTATTTT
TRBV18	TRBJ2-6	-	TRBD2	17	CASSPGRQGVWANVLTF	TGTGCCAGCTCACCCGGGAGGCAGGGCGTGTGGGCCAACGTCCTGACTTTC
TRBV5-1	TRBJ2-7	-	-	14	CASSLSGSSYEQYF	TGCGCCAGCAGCTTGTCGGGCAGTTCCTACGAGCAGTACTTC
TRBV19	TRBJ1-5	-	-	12	CASSFPNQPQHF	TGTGCCAGTAGTTTCCCAAATCAGCCCCAGCATTTT
TRBV12-5	TRBJ2-5	-	-	13	CASGLAVQETQYF	TGTGCTAGTGGTTTGGCCGTTCAAGAGACCCAGTACTTC
TRBV6-5	TRBJ1-1	-	-	13	CASSFPGVAEAFF	TGTGCCAGCAGTTTTCCTGGGGTGGCTGAAGCTTTCTTT
TRBV3-1/TRBV3-2	TRBJ2-7	-	-	15	CASSQVGGGGDEQYF	TGTGCCAGCAGCCAAGTCGGCGGTGGGGGCGACGAGCAGTACTTC
TRBV6-4	TRBJ2-7	few	-	12	CASLAPVHEQYF	TGTGCCAGCCTAGCCCCCGTCCACGAGCAGTACTTC
TRBV19	TRBJ2-2	-	-	14	CASSPTASTGELFF	TGTGCCAGTAGTCCCACCGCCAGCACCGGGGAGCTGTTTTTT
TRBV10-3	TRBJ1-1	-	TRBD1	14	CATGQGGLNTEAFF	TGTGCCACCGGACAGGGTGGGTTGAACACTGAAGCTTTCTTT
TRBV12-3/TRBV12-4	TRBJ1-1	-	-	13	CASSPQLSTEAFF	TGTGCCAGCAGTCCCCAACTTAGCACTGAAGCTTTCTTT
TRBV10-3	TRBJ1-6	few	TRBD1	14	CAISAGQGRSPLHF	TGTGCCATCAGTGCGGGACAGGGAAGGTCACCCCTCCACTTT